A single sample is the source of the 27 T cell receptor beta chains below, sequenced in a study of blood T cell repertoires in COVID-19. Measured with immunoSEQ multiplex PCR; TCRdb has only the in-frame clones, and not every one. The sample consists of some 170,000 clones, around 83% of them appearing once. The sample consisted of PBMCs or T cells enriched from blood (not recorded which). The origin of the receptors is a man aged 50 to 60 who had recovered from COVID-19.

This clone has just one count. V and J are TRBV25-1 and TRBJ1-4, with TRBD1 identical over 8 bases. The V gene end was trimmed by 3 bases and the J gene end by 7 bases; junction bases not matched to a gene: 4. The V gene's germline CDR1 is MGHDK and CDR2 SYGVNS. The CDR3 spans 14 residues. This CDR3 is CASSDRGRIEKLFF. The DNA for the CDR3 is TGTGCCAGCAGTGACAGGGGGCGGATTGAAAAACTGTTTTTT.

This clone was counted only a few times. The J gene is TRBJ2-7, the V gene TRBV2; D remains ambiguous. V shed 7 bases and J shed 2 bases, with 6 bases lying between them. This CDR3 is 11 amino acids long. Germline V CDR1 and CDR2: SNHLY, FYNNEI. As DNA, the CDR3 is TGTGCCAGCACGCTAACCTACGAGCAGTACTTC. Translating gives CASTLTYEQYF.

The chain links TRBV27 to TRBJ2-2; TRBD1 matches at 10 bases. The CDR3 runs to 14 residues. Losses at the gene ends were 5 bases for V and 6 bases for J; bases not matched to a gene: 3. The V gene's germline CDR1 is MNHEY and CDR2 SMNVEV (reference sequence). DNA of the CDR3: TGTGCCAGCAGTGCCGACAGGGGGCCCGGGGAGCTGTTTTTT. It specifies CASSADRGPGELFF.

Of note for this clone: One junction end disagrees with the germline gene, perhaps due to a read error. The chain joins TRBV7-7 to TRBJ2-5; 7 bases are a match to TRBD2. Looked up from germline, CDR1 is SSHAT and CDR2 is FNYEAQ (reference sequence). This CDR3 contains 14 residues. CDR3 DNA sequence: TGTGCTAGCAGCTTACGGGGGGTTGGAGAGACCCAGTACTTC. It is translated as CASSLRGVGETQYF.

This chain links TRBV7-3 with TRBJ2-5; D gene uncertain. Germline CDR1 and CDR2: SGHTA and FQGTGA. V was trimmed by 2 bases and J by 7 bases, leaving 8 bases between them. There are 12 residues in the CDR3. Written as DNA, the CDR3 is TGTGCCAGCAGCTTAGAGGTCGGGACCCAGTACTTC. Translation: CASSLEVGTQYF.

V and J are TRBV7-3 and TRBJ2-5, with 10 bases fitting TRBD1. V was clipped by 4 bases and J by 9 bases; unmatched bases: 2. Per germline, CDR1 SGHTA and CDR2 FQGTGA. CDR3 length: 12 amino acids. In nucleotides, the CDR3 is TGTGCCAGCAGCTACGGGACAGGGGCCCAGTACTTC. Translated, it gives CASSYGTGAQYF.

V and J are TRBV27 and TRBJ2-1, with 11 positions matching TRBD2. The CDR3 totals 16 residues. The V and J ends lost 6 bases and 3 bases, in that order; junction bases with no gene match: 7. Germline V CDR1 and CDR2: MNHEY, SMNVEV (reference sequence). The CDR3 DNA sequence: TGTGCCAGCAGGGGCAGTCTAGCGGGGGGCTACAATGAGCAGTTCTTC. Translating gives CASRGSLAGGYNEQFF.

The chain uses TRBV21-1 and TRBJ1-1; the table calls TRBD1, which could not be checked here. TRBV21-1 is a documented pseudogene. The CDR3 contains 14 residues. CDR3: CASNRDTENTEAFF. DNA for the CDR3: TGTGCCAGCAACCGGGACACAGAGAACACTGAAGCTTTCTTT.

The CDR3 protein is CASSLVVAGGLRSQYF. In DNA, the CDR3 is TGCGCCAGCAGCTTGGTTGTAGCGGGGGGGCTCCGATCGCAGTATTTT. The chain joins TRBV5-1 to TRBJ2-3; 11 bases match TRBD2. The CDR3 runs 16 residues. V lost 0 bases and J lost 10; bases outside the gene matches: 10. In germline, CDR1 is SGHRS, CDR2 YFSETQ. The variable domain in full, with the rest retrieved from reference TRBV5-1 and TRBJ2-3, is KAGVTQTPRYLIKTRGQQVTLSCSPISGHRSVSWYQQTPGQGLQFLFEYFSETQRNKGNFPGRFSGRQFSNSRSEMNVSTLELGDSALYLCASSLVVAGGLRSQYFGPGTRLTVL.

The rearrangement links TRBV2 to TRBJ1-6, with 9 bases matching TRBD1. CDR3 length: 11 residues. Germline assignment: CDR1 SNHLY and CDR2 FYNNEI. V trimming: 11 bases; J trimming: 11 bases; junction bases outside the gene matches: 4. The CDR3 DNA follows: TGTGCCTACAGGGGGCCTCCACCCCTCCACTTT. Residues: CAYRGPPPLHF.

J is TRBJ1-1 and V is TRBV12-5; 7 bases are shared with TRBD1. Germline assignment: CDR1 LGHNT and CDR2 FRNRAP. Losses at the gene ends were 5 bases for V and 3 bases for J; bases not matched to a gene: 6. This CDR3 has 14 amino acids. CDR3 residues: CASGPGTGDTEAFF. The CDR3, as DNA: TGTGCTAGTGGTCCCGGTACAGGGGACACTGAAGCTTTCTTT. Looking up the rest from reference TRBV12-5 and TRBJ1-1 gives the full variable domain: DARVTQTPRHKVTEMGQEVTMRCQPILGHNTVFWYRQTMMQGLELLAYFRNRAPLDDSGMPKDRFSAEMPDATLATLKIQPSEPRDSAVYFCASGPGTGDTEAFFGQGTRLTVV.

Written as DNA, the CDR3 is TGTGCCTGGAGTTCGTCCGGTGCAGGGAGGACTGAAGCTTTCTTT. Its protein product is CAWSSSGAGRTEAFF. The chain couples TRBV30 to TRBJ1-1; a possible D gene is TRBD1 (5 bases). Looked up from germline, CDR1 is GTSNPN and CDR2 is SVGIG (reference sequence). CDR3 length: 15 amino acids. The V and J ends lost 2 bases and 5 bases respectively, with 18 bases between them.

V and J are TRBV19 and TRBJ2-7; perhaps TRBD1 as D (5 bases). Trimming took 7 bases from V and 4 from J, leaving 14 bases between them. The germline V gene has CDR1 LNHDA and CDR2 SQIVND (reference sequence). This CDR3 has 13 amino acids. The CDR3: CASIRLGEYEQYF. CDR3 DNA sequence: TGTGCCAGTATACGTCTAGGGGAATACGAGCAGTACTTC. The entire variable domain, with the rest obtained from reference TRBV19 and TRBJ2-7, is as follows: DGGITQSPKYLFRKEGQNVTLSCEQNLNHDAMYWYRQDPGQGLRLIYYSQIVNDFQKGDIAEGYSVSREKKESFPLTVTSAQKNPTAFYLCASIRLGEYEQYFGPGTRLTVT.

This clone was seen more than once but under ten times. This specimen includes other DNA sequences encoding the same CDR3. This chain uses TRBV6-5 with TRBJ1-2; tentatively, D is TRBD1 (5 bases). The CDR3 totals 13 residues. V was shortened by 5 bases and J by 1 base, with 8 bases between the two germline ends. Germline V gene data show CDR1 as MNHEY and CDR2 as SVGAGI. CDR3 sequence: CASSPDSNYGYTF. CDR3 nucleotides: TGTGCCAGCAGTCCTGACAGTAACTATGGCTACACCTTC.

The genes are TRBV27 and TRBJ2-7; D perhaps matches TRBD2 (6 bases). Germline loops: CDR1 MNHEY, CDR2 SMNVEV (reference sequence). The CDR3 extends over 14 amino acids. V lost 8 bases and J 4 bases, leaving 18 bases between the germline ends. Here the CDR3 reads CASALEGRGYEQYF. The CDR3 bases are TGTGCCAGCGCCCTTGAAGGCCGGGGGTACGAGCAGTACTTC.

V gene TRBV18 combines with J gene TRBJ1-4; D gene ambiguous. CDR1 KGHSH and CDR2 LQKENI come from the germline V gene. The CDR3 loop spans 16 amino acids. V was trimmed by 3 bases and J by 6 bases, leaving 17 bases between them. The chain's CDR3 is CASSPLAVGLDEKLFF. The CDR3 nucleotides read TGTGCCAGCTCACCGCTAGCTGTAGGGCTGGATGAAAAACTGTTTTTT.

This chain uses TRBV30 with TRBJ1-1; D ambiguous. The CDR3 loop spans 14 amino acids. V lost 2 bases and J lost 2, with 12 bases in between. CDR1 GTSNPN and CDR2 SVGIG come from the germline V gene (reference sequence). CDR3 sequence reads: CAWSRGNTNTEAFF. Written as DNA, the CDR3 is TGTGCCTGGAGTCGAGGGAATACCAACACTGAAGCTTTCTTT.

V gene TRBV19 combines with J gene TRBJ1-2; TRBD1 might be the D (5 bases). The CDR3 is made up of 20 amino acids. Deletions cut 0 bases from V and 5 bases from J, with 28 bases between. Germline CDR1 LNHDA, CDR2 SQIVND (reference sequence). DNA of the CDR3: TGTGCCAGTAGTATAGAACCGTCTGGTGGGACTTTCAGGGCCCTTTATGGCTACACCTTC. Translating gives CASSIEPSGGTFRALYGYTF.

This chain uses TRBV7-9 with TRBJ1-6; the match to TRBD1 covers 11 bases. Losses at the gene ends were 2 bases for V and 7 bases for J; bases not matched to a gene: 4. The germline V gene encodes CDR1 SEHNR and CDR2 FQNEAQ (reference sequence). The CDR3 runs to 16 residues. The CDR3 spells CASSLRTGGRNSPLHF. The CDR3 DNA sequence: TGTGCCAGCAGCTTAAGGACAGGGGGCAGGAATTCACCCCTCCACTTT.

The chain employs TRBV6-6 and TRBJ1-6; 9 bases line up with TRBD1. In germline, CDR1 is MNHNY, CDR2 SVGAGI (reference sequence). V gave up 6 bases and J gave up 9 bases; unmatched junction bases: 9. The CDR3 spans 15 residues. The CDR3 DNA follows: TGTGCCAGCAGGCACGGGGGGGGACAGGGTTCACCCCTCCACTTT. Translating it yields CASRHGGGQGSPLHF.

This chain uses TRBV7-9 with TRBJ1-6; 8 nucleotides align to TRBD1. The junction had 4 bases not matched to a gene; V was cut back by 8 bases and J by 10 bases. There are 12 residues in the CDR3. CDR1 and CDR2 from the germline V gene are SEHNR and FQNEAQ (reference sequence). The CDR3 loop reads CASGPGGSPLHF. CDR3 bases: TGTGCCAGCGGCCCAGGGGGCTCACCCCTCCACTTT.

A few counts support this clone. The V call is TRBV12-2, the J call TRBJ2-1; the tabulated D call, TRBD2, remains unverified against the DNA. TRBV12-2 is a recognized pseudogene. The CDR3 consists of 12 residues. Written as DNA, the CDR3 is TGTGCAAGTCTCGTCGTGGAGGATGAGCAGTTCTTC. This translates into CASLVVEDEQFF.

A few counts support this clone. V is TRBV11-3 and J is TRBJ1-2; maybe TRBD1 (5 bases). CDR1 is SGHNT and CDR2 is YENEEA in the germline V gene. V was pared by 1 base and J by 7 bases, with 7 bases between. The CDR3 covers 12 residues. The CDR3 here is CASSLGGGGYTF. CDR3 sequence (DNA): TGTGCCAGCAGCTTAGGGGGCGGTGGCTACACCTTC.

Here the CDR3 DNA reads TGTGCCAGCAGCACCGGACTAGCGGGGAGGGGGACCCAGTACTTC. This encodes CASSTGLAGRGTQYF. V gene TRBV7-2 combines with J gene TRBJ2-5; 12 nucleotides agree with TRBD2. The CDR3 spans 15 residues. The J segment lost 7 bases and the V segment lost 5 bases, leaving 8 bases of the junction unmatched. The germline V gene encodes CDR1 SGHTA and CDR2 FQGNSA.

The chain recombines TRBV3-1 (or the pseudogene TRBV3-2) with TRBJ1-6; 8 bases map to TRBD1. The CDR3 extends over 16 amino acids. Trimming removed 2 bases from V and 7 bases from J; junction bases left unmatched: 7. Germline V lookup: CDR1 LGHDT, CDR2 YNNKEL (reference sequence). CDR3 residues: CASSQRTGGRNSPLHF. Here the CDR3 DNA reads TGTGCCAGCAGCCAACGCACAGGGGGGCGGAATTCACCCCTCCACTTT.

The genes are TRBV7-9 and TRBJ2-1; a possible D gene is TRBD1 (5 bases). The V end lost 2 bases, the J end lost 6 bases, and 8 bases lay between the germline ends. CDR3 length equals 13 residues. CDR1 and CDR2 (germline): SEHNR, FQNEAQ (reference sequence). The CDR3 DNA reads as TGTGCCAGCAGCTTACAGGACACCAATGAGCAGTTCTTC. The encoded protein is CASSLQDTNEQFF.

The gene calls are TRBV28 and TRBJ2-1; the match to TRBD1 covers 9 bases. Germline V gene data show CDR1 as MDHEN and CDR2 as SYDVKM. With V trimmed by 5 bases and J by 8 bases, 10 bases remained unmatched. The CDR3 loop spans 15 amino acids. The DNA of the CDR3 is TGTGCCAGCAGTATACCCGGGACAGGGAGCCATGAGCAGTTCTTC. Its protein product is CASSIPGTGSHEQFF.